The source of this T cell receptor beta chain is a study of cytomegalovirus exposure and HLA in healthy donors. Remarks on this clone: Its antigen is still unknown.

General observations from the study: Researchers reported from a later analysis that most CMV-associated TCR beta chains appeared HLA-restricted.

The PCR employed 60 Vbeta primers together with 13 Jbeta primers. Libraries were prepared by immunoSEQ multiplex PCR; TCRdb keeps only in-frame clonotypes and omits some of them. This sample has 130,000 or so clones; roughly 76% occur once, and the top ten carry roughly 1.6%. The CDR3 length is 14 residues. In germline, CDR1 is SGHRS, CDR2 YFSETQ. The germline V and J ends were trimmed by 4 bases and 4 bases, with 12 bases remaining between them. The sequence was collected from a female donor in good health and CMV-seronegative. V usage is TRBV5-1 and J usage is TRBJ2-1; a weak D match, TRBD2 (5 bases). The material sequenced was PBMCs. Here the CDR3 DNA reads TGCGCCAGCAGCGCATCCGGGGTGTACAATGAGCAGTTCTTC. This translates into CASSASGVYNEQFF.